The clone carrying this TCR beta chain was found a few times. Its target is not known. In the library, individual cDNA molecules carried attached unique molecular identifiers. TCRdb called the 5' RACE reads again in MiXCR, with one record for every CDR3 protein. The sample comprises 30,000 to 40,000 distinct CDR3 sequences, over 4.5% of which are singletons, and 13% to 15% rests with the top ten. CDR1 and CDR2 from the germline V gene are SGHRS and YFSETQ. Deletions cut 0 bases from V and 6 bases from J, with 9 bases between. CDR3 size: 13 residues. The data derive from a study of early T cells in non-severe SARS-CoV-2 infection. Findings and caveats of the study: VDJdb matching, biased toward anti-spike CD8 responses, missed private and CD4 specificities.

The J gene is TRBJ1-1, the V gene TRBV5-1; the D is unclear. The source material was whole blood. This TCR derives from an adult who was a healthcare worker with PCR-confirmed SARS-CoV-2 infection or an uninfected control (not recorded which). CDR3 bases: TGCGCCAGCAGCTTGGCCTTAGGCGCTGAAGCTTTCTTT. As protein: CASSLALGAEAFF.